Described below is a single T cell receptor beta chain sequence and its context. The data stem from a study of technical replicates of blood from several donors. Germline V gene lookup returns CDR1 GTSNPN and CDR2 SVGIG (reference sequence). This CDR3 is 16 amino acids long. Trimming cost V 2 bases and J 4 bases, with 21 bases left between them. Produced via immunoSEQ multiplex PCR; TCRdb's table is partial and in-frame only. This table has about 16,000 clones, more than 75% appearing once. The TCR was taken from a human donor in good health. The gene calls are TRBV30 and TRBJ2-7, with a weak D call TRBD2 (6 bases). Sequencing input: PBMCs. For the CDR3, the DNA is TGTGCCTGGAGTAACCCCCCCGAACTGGGGAGGTACGAGCAGTACTTC. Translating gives CAWSNPPELGRYEQYF.